This T cell receptor (beta chain) is from a study of T cells in Graves' hyperthyroidism and ophthalmopathy (dated by TCRdb to 2018 to 2020). Background for the entire study: Peripheral blood samples were taken at the time of initial diagnosis, prior to any treatment. The 100 discovery patients were divided at random into training and test sets in a 7:3 ratio. Once sampling was done, hyperthyroidism patients were given methimazole at a starting dose of 30 mg daily, whereas ophthalmopathy patients were given high-dose intravenous methylprednisolone. To identify distinguishing TCR V-J signatures, a discovery cohort of 100 patients was used, comprising under 45 with Graves' ophthalmopathy and 57 with stable Graves' hyperthyroidism. According to the paper, TCR Vbeta CDR3 sequencing was carried out on 120 to 150 peripheral blood samples, which came from under 50 ophthalmopathy, around 75 hyperthyroidism and roughly 17 progressor patients. Whether ophthalmopathy could be predicted prospectively was tested in an independent validation cohort made up of 18 hyperthyroidism patients plus 17 patients who later progressed to ophthalmopathy. The study also compared thyroid tissue and blood T-cell repertoires from 5 to 7 Graves' hyperthyroidism patients.

From a lookup of the germline V gene, CDR1 and CDR2 are LGHNA and YSLEER. V loses 1 base, J loses 3 bases, and the germline ends lie 15 bases apart. The cysteine opens and the phenylalanine closes a CDR3 of 16 amino acids. Left in the record is the CDR3 DNA by itself, 48 bases read in frame from the first base. The paper as a whole reports these results and caveats: Most expanded thyroid clonotypes (frequency above 0.001) were also detected in blood, suggesting blood repertoires may reflect thyroid immune responses. In validation, the model predicted progression to ophthalmopathy a median of about 6.5 months before onset, with roughly 70% sensitivity and about 75% specificity. No statistical method was used to fix the sample size in advance, and group allocation was not hidden from the investigators. A 13 V-J signature model separated ophthalmopathy from stable hyperthyroidism, with 87.88% sensitivity and 81% to 83% specificity in cross-validation and 80%/75% in testing.

As to this clonotype: Which antigen it targets is not known. No much larger clone is present one base from it, and per-base qualities are unavailable.

Graves' hyperthyroidism was defined as stable when no progression to ophthalmopathy occurred over 18 months of follow-up. Hyperthyroidism patients were aged 18 to 65 years and newly diagnosed, with disease duration of less than 2 months. Patients with uncontrolled infections, other autoimmune diseases, pregnancy or lactation were excluded. Diagnoses were based on clinical symptoms, serum thyroxine and TRAb, thyroid ultrasound and orbital computed tomography. PBMCs were separated from 10 ml of fresh peripheral blood using Ficoll-Paque density gradient centrifugation. Total RNA was extracted using Trizol reagent, and RNA quality was assessed on an Agilent 2100 Bioanalyzer. TCR beta CDR3 regions were amplified from RNA transcripts. The TCR CDR3 was subjected to a first round of RT-PCR using the HTBI primer set and the Qiagen OneStep RT-PCR kit. Libraries were constructed in a second round of multiplex PCR, after which size selection and purification were performed. Libraries were sequenced paired-end with 100 bp reads on an Illumina HiSeq2000. The authors processed their data as follows. SOAPnuke was used to process the raw data, with reads discarded if the reads contained adapters or uncalled bases, had a mean Phred below 15, or lacked an exact constant-primer or identifier match. COPE v1.2.5 was used to merge high-quality paired reads, and clonotypes were defined as unique nucleotide sequences. Clonotypes were aligned to IMGT TRBV, TRBD and TRBJ reference segments using MiTCR v1.1. The analysis included only V-J combinations with a frequency above 0.0001, which together covered 99% to 99.2% of the repertoires. A TCS score was defined as the ratio of F50 (clonal expansion) to E x V (chaos), with BLOSUM62-based TCRdist applied between CDR3 peptides within each V-J. Welch's t-statistics and random forest reduced 450 to 600 V-J features to 13, which were used in a naive Bayes classifier (R e1071). The Morisita-Horn index was used to measure how similar the thyroid and blood repertoires were. TCRdb redid the processing of the public reads, applying fastp at Q25 and MiXCR, and retained in-frame beta chains. When rows share a CDR3 protein, they turn into one entry using the most common DNA and genes. TCRdb, not the original authors, processed these V and J calls. A total of 750,000 to 950,000 distinct CDR3 sequences appear in this sample, about two fifths of them only once. The top ten clones comprise 8.9% of the sample.

Sequencing used blood. This sequence originates from a man between 18 and 29 years old with Graves' hyperthyroidism. This sequence uses TRBV4-3 and TRBJ1-1; possibly the D gene is TRBD1, per 6 matching bases. The CDR3 reads as follows: CASSQGFGTTYTEAFF. Read as DNA, the sequence is TGCGCCAGCAGCCAAGGGTTCGGGACAACCTACACTGAAGCTTTCTTT.